This entry describes one T cell receptor (beta chain). Its antigen is not known. These data come from a study of T cell repertoires in cytomegalovirus infection. Turning to the study itself: Epitope selection comprised recently identified HLA-C-restricted CMV epitopes and well-studied HLA-B-restricted CMV epitopes. Public TCR beta signatures marked donors with CMV infection and the matching HLA. Whole-study findings and limits: There were HLA-C-restricted CMV-specific TCR beta clonotypes dominating the ex vivo response. The cumulative frequency of public TCR beta families distinguished individuals who carried CMV together with the relevant HLA.

From the reads, TCRdb called clonotypes with MiXCR, one entry per CDR3 protein. The sample lists 550,000 to 700,000 distinct CDR3 sequences, about 39% occurring once. The V gene end was trimmed by 0 bases and the J gene end by 8 bases; junction bases not matched to a gene: 10. Germline CDR1 is LGHDT and CDR2 is YNNKEL (reference sequence). The CDR3 length is 17 residues. The TCR sequence derives from a human donor in good health (CMV status not recorded). Some clones in this sample may be carry-over from other donors' samples. V gene TRBV3-1 combines with J gene TRBJ1-6; TRBD1 agrees at 7 bases. This sample comprised cultured PBMCs, obtained from culture after CMV antigen stimulation. CDR3 region: CASSQDLVGTGDSPLHF. The CDR3 DNA reads TGTGCCAGCAGCCAAGATTTAGTAGGAACAGGGGATTCACCCCTCCACTTT.